This T cell receptor (beta chain) comes out of a study of cytomegalovirus exposure and HLA in healthy donors. The study, taken as a whole, reports: Certain sequence variants were highly shared and formed a cluster, and this cluster was likely a sequencing artifact. Rare sequences made up most TCRs, while some public TCRs were found in many donors.

Frequency places this clone as medium-sized. The antigen is unknown. This PCR relied on a set of 60 Vbeta primers and 13 Jbeta primers. Assay used: immunoSEQ multiplex PCR; TCRdb lists only in-frame clones, some missing. The listing contains 35,000 to 45,000 clones. Trimming cost V 5 bases and J 7 bases; bases outside gene matches: 15. Germline CDR1 LNHDA, CDR2 SQIVND (reference sequence). The CDR3 length is 18 residues. The clonotype was recovered from a human donor in good health. Sequenced input: PBMCs. This chain uses TRBV19 with TRBJ1-5, with 12 bases aligning to TRBD1. The chain's CDR3 is CASSPTGTGGPLGQPQHF. CDR3 sequence (DNA): TGTGCCAGTAGTCCCACCGGGACAGGGGGCCCCTTGGGGCAGCCCCAGCATTTT.